The 32 T cell receptor beta chains below all came from one sample that was sequenced in a study of shared clonotypes between healthy human individuals. Measured with immunoSEQ multiplex PCR; TCRdb has only the in-frame clones, and not every one. The repertoire holds 850,000 to 1,200,000 clones, with around four fifths as singletons. Sequencing input: memory CD4+ T cells sorted from blood. Subset described: CD45RA-negative fraction. The receptor source for this set is a man younger than 35 in good health.

About this clone: Other nucleotide sequences in the sample specify the same CDR3. This chain uses TRBV10-1 with TRBJ2-3, with D unclear. Germline-derived CDR1 and CDR2 are WNHNN and SYGVQD (reference sequence). V dropped 5 bases and J dropped 0 bases, with 3 bases sitting between them. The CDR3 covers 12 residues. Here the CDR3 DNA reads TGCGCCAGCAGTCGAAGCACAGATACGCAGTATTTT. Encoded protein: CASSRSTDTQYF.

The count of this clone is one. J is TRBJ2-2 and V is TRBV19, with TRBD1 as a possible D gene (6 bases). Germline values: CDR1 LNHDA, CDR2 SQIVND (reference sequence). The CDR3 totals 14 residues. V dropped 7 bases and J dropped 1 base, with 10 bases sitting between them. Written as DNA, the CDR3 is TGTGCCAGTACCCAGGACAGGAACACCGGGGAGCTGTTTTTT. Protein sequence: CASTQDRNTGELFF.

The genes are TRBV30 and TRBJ2-5; 8 bases are shared with TRBD1. TRBJ2-7 explains the end of the DNA better; the J call may be wrong. The CDR3 runs 15 residues. Germline V gene lookup returns CDR1 GTSNPN and CDR2 SVGIG (reference sequence). CDR3: CAWSVRTGTENEQYF. As DNA, the CDR3 is TGTGCCTGGAGTGTACGGACAGGGACCGAGAACGAGCAGTACTTC.

In its sample, this clone was seen once. The rearrangement links TRBV7-8 to TRBJ2-2; TRBD2 aligns across 9 bases. This CDR3 spans 19 amino acids. The germline CDR1 and CDR2 sequences are SGHVS and FQNEAQ. After removal of 4 bases from V and 0 bases from J, the junction contained 12 bases not matched to a gene. CDR3 amino acids: CASSSWTGTSWSNTGELFF. The CDR3 region has the DNA TGTGCCAGCAGCTCCTGGACCGGGACTAGCTGGTCGAACACCGGGGAGCTGTTTTTT.

For this clone: A much larger clone lies one base from this, so it may be a read error. The CDR3 is CASSFYNEQFF. DNA for the CDR3: TGTGCCAGCAGCTTCTACAATGAGCAGTTCTTC. This chain joins TRBV5-8 and TRBJ2-1; no reliable D call. The CDR3 loop spans 11 amino acids. Trimming removed 2 bases at V and 3 bases at J, with 0 bases between. CDR1 is SGHTS and CDR2 is YDEGEE in the germline V gene.

The chain is built from TRBV9 and TRBJ2-3; D possibly matches TRBD1 or TRBD2 (6 bases each). CDR1 SGDLS and CDR2 YYNGEE come from the germline V gene. V was cut by 4 bases and J by 1 base, with 19 bases left in between. CDR3 size: 17 residues. CDR3: CASSPRDRRGGTDTQYF. The CDR3 DNA follows: TGTGCCAGCAGCCCGAGGGACCGAAGGGGGGGCACAGATACGCAGTATTTT. Together with reference TRBV9 and TRBJ2-3, the CDR3 gives the full variable domain: DSGVTQTPKHLITATGQRVTLRCSPRSGDLSVYWYQQSLDQGLQFLIQYYNGEERAKGNILERFSAQQFPDLHSELNLSSLELGDSALYFCASSPRDRRGGTDTQYFGPGTRLTVL.

The CDR3 loop reads CASGLVLPGRTQYF. CDR3 nucleotides: TGTGCTAGTGGTTTGGTACTTCCTGGGCGTACGCAGTATTTT. The chain is built from TRBV12-5 and TRBJ2-3; D is unresolved. Germline CDR1 and CDR2: LGHNT and FRNRAP. The CDR3 is made up of 14 amino acids. Between the trimmed V and J ends, which lost 0 bases and 8 bases, there was a span of 12 bases.

V gene TRBV11-2 combines with J gene TRBJ2-7; weak D call: TRBD1 (7 bases). Germline CDR1 reads SGHAT; CDR2 reads FQNNGV. The V end lost 7 bases, the J end lost 2 bases, and 15 bases lay between the germline ends. There are 14 residues in the CDR3. In DNA, the CDR3 is TGTGCCAGCACCCTGCGGGACAGACCCTACGAGCAGTACTTC. This sequence encodes CASTLRDRPYEQYF.

The J gene is TRBJ1-2, the V gene TRBV18, with D possibly TRBD1 on 6 matching bases. CDR3 size: 15 residues. Germline CDR1 KGHSH, CDR2 LQKENI. V was clipped by 3 bases and J by 0 bases, with 11 bases between them. In DNA, the CDR3 is TGTGCCAGCTCACCTCCGGGACAAACTAACTATGGCTACACCTTC. Amino acid sequence: CASSPPGQTNYGYTF.

This sequence joins TRBV5-4 and TRBJ1-2; the match to TRBD1 covers 9 bases. CDR3 size: 14 residues. The junction had 8 bases not matched to a gene; V was cut back by 4 bases and J by 7 bases. The germline V gene encodes CDR1 SGHNT and CDR2 YYREEE (reference sequence). The CDR3 loop is CASSRTGGWGGYTF. The CDR3 nucleotides are TGTGCCAGCAGCCGCACAGGGGGCTGGGGTGGCTACACCTTC.

The chain combines TRBV2 with TRBJ2-2, with D tentatively TRBD1 or TRBD2 (5 bases each). V dropped 4 bases and J dropped 4 bases, with 13 bases sitting between them. Looked up from germline, CDR1 is SNHLY and CDR2 is FYNNEI. CDR3 length: 15 residues. The CDR3 reads CASSARSGLTGELFF. For the CDR3, the DNA is TGTGCCAGCAGTGCTAGGTCGGGGCTCACCGGGGAGCTGTTTTTT. Together with reference TRBV2 and TRBJ2-2, the CDR3 gives the full variable domain: EPEVTQTPSHQVTQMGQEVILRCVPISNHLYFYWYRQILGQKVEFLVSFYNNEISEKSEIFDDQFSVERPDGSNFTLKIRSTKLEDSAMYFCASSARSGLTGELFFGEGSRLTVL.

This clone turned up a few times. This chain uses TRBV6-1 with TRBJ2-7, with D possibly being TRBD2 (6 bases). V was clipped by 6 bases and J by 0 bases, with 15 bases between them. The CDR3 is made up of 15 amino acids. The germline CDR1 and CDR2 sequences are MNHNS and SASEGT. CDR3: CASRRDFRSSYEQYF. The DNA for the CDR3 is TGTGCCAGCAGGCGGGACTTTCGGAGCTCCTACGAGCAGTACTTC.

Details on this clone: Other DNA sequences from this sample encode an identical CDR3 as well. This rearrangement joins TRBV5-4 to TRBJ2-7, with 7 bases aligning to TRBD1. Trimming removed 4 bases from V and 2 bases from J; junction bases left unmatched: 6. The CDR3 covers 14 residues. The V gene's germline CDR1 is SGHNT and CDR2 YYREEE (reference sequence). The CDR3 DNA is TGTGCCAGCAGCCGTCCGGGACAGACCTACGAGCAGTACTTC. Translation gives CASSRPGQTYEQYF.

The V call is TRBV27, the J call TRBJ1-2, with 9 bases fitting TRBD1. J lost 8 bases, V lost 2 bases, and 3 bases had no gene match. Germline V gene data show CDR1 as MNHEY and CDR2 as SMNVEV (reference sequence). The CDR3 has 13 residues. Here the CDR3 reads CASSLRTGVGYTF. DNA of the CDR3: TGTGCCAGCAGTTTAAGGACAGGGGTAGGCTACACCTTC.

The chain links TRBV29-1 to TRBJ2-3, with D possibly TRBD1 on 5 matching bases. V was trimmed by 4 bases and J by 2 bases, leaving 13 bases between them. Germline lookup yields CDR1 SQVTM and CDR2 ANQGSEA. The CDR3 runs 14 residues. CDR3 sequence reads: CSVVDSSPTDTQYF. Written as DNA, the CDR3 is TGCAGCGTTGTTGACAGCAGCCCCACAGATACGCAGTATTTT.

This clone appeared a few times. This chain connects TRBV5-5 to TRBJ1-5; maybe TRBD1 (6 bases). V was pared by 0 bases and J by 4 bases, with 11 bases between. The germline CDR1 and CDR2 sequences are SGHKS and YYEKEE (reference sequence). The CDR3 totals 15 residues. CDR3 sequence reads: CASSLEGTRNQPQHF. The DNA for the CDR3 is TGTGCCAGCAGCTTGGAAGGGACACGGAATCAGCCCCAGCATTTT.

About this clone itself: Other DNA sequences of this sample code for an identical CDR3. The rearrangement uses TRBV7-9 and TRBJ1-3; possibly TRBD1 for D (5 bases). Germline CDR1 SEHNR, CDR2 FQNEAQ (reference sequence). Trimming took off 3 bases at V and 0 bases at J, with 6 bases between the two ends. The CDR3 runs to 14 residues. The CDR3 loop reads CASSLGGSGNTIYF. The CDR3 bases are TGTGCCAGCAGCTTGGGGGGCTCTGGAAACACCATATATTTT.

The chain is built from TRBV5-1 and TRBJ2-1, with TRBD1 matching over 7 bases. Germline CDR1 and CDR2: SGHRS and YFSETQ. The junction had 13 bases not matched to a gene; V was cut back by 7 bases and J by 9 bases. The CDR3 has 14 residues. For the CDR3, the DNA is TGCGCCAGCTTAGGTTGGACAGGTCAGGGTGAGCAGTTCTTC. Encoded protein: CASLGWTGQGEQFF.

To note about this clone: This specimen includes other DNA sequences encoding the same CDR3. V usage is TRBV5-1 and J usage is TRBJ2-5; D is unresolved. CDR1 is SGHRS and CDR2 is YFSETQ in the germline V gene. The V end was cut by 0 bases, the J end by 1 base, with 7 bases between. The length of the CDR3 is 14 residues. The CDR3 bases are TGCGCCAGCAGCTTGGGTGGACCCCAAGAGACCCAGTACTTC. As protein: CASSLGGPQETQYF.

The V and J genes are TRBV5-1 and TRBJ1-4; maybe TRBD1 (5 bases). Trimming stripped 6 bases from V and 6 bases from J, with 12 bases between. The germline gives CDR1 SGHRS, CDR2 YFSETQ. The CDR3 contains 13 residues. CDR3 amino acids: CASTRQSDEKLFF. The CDR3 bases are TGCGCCAGCACCAGACAGTCGGATGAAAAACTGTTTTTT.

The J gene is TRBJ1-1, the V gene TRBV5-1; D remains unclear. Trimming removed 3 bases at V and 11 bases at J, with 23 bases between. CDR1 is SGHRS, CDR2 YFSETQ, per germline. CDR3 length: 15 residues. The CDR3: CASSSQNRGTLEAFF. The CDR3 DNA sequence: TGCGCCAGCAGCTCTCAAAACCGGGGAACCCTGGAGGCTTTCTTT.

This clone was seen once. The chain uses TRBV2 and TRBJ1-6; TRBD1 matches at 7 bases. The trim removed 2 bases at V and 12 bases at J, leaving 10 bases unmatched. The germline V gene has CDR1 SNHLY and CDR2 FYNNEI. This CDR3 region has 15 residues. CDR3 sequence (DNA): TGTGCCAGCAGTGAAAGTGCCGGGAACAGGGGACCCCTCCACTTT. It encodes CASSESAGNRGPLHF.

V gene TRBV29-1 combines with J gene TRBJ2-3; TRBD1 matches at 7 bases. The junction had 3 bases not matched to a gene; V was cut back by 3 bases and J by 3 bases. Germline-derived CDR1 and CDR2 are SQVTM and ANQGSEA. CDR3 length: 13 amino acids. This chain's CDR3 is CSVELRGTDTQYF. The CDR3 nucleotides are TGCAGCGTTGAGCTCAGGGGGACAGATACGCAGTATTTT.

This clone showed up just once. V is TRBV7-2 and J is TRBJ2-5; 8 bases are shared with TRBD2. Germline-derived CDR1 and CDR2 are SGHTA and FQGNSA. V was clipped by 3 bases and J by 7 bases; unmatched bases: 10. This CDR3 is built from 15 residues. The DNA of the CDR3 is TGTGCCAGCAGCTTCGACAGGACTAGCTCGTGGACCCAGTACTTC. This gives the protein CASSFDRTSSWTQYF. Based on the CDR3 plus reference TRBV7-2 and TRBJ2-5, the full variable domain is GAGVSQSPSNKVTEKGKDVELRCDPISGHTALYWYRQSLGQGLEFLIYFQGNSAPDKSGLPSDRFSAERTGGSVSTLTIQRTQQEDSAVYLCASSFDRTSSWTQYFGPGTRLLVL.

This clone appeared a few times. V gene TRBV9 combines with J gene TRBJ2-2; D possibly corresponds to TRBD2 (6 bases). From germline, CDR1 is SGDLS and CDR2 YYNGEE. The V end was cut by 4 bases, the J end by 6 bases, with 16 bases between. The CDR3 is 15 residues long. The CDR3 nucleotides read TGTGCCAGCAGCCCGAGTGGGGGGATGGCCGGGGAGCTGTTTTTT. Protein: CASSPSGGMAGELFF.

The chain carries TRBV5-1 and TRBJ2-7; D unresolved. V lost 3 bases, J lost 1 base, and 8 bases lay in between. This CDR3 has 13 residues. CDR1 and CDR2 from the germline V gene are SGHRS and YFSETQ. The chain's CDR3 is CASSYTPSYEQYF. The CDR3 bases are TGCGCCAGCAGCTACACCCCGTCCTACGAGCAGTACTTC.

Here the CDR3 DNA reads TGTGCCAGCAGCTTAGACGGGACTTACTCCAATGAGCAGTTCTTC. It is translated as CASSLDGTYSNEQFF. V is TRBV7-8 and J is TRBJ2-1; maybe TRBD2 (6 bases). Germline V gene lookup returns CDR1 SGHVS and CDR2 FQNEAQ. V lost 1 base, J lost 6 bases, and 13 bases lay in between. This CDR3 is built from 15 residues.

The rearrangement uses TRBV18 and TRBJ1-2; D not certain. The CDR3 sequence is 13 residues long. V lost 1 base, J lost 1 base, and 4 bases lay in between. Germline CDR1 is KGHSH and CDR2 is LQKENI. CDR3 sequence (DNA): TGTGCCAGCTCACCACAGGTTAACTATGGCTACACCTTC. Translating it yields CASSPQVNYGYTF. Full variable domain (remainder filled in from reference TRBV18 and TRBJ1-2): NAGVMQNPRHLVRRRGQEARLRCSPMKGHSHVYWYRQLPEEGLKFMVYLQKENIIDESGMPKERFSAEFPKEGPSILRIQQVVRGDSAAYFCASSPQVNYGYTFGSGTRLTVV.

The table lists this clone with a count of one. V gene TRBV28 combines with J gene TRBJ1-3; D gene unclear. The length of the CDR3 is 14 residues. Germline V gene sequence: CDR1 MDHEN, CDR2 SYDVKM. The V gene lost 8 bases and the J gene lost 2 bases, with 13 bases spanning the gap. The CDR3 spells CASAMTGTGNTIYF. For the CDR3, the DNA is TGTGCCAGCGCCATGACGGGGACTGGAAACACCATATATTTT.

This chain uses TRBV30 with TRBJ1-4, with no clear D. The germline gives CDR1 GTSNPN, CDR2 SVGIG (reference sequence). The CDR3 has 13 amino acids. The V and J ends lost 0 bases and 5 bases respectively, with 7 bases between them. The CDR3 reads CAWSVVRNEKLFF. CDR3 DNA: TGTGCCTGGAGTGTAGTCAGGAATGAAAAACTGTTTTTT.

The chain joins TRBV6-1 to TRBJ2-7; tentative D call: TRBD2 (6 bases). V lost 1 base, J lost 8 bases, and 12 bases lay in between. This CDR3 region has 13 residues. CDR1 is MNHNS, CDR2 SASEGT, per germline. The CDR3, as DNA: TGTGCCAGCAGTGAAGGATCTAGCGTGAAGCAGTACTTC. This encodes CASSEGSSVKQYF.

This clone was observed a handful of times. The genes are TRBV10-2 and TRBJ2-7; maybe TRBD2 (5 bases). Trimming removed 8 bases at V and 5 bases at J, with 13 bases between. Looked up from germline, CDR1 is WSHSY and CDR2 is SAAADI. The CDR3 extends over 12 amino acids. The CDR3 loop reads CASRPGGDEQYF. CDR3 sequence (DNA): TGCGCCAGCCGGCCTGGAGGCGACGAGCAGTACTTC.